This T cell receptor beta chain derives from a study of control samples from healthy donors and cancer patients. The CDR3 runs to 14 residues. Germline-derived CDR1 and CDR2 are SGHTA and FQGTGA. Deletions cut 2 bases from V and 4 bases from J, with 11 bases between. Data came from immunoSEQ multiplex PCR; TCRdb stores just in-frame clones and leaves some out. The sample consists of fewer than 95,000 clones, 91% of them appearing once. On this clone itself: The same CDR3 also results from other DNA sequences found in this sample.

Sequencing was carried out using blood. The rearrangement joins TRBV7-3 to TRBJ1-1; possibly TRBD1 for D (6 bases). This TCR came from a man in his thirties or forties in good health. As DNA, the CDR3 is TGTGCCAGCAGCTTACAGGGAGGGGGCACTGAAGCTTTCTTT. It translates to CASSLQGGGTEAFF. The whole variable domain, filled in from reference TRBV7-3 and TRBJ1-1, reads GAGVSQTPSNKVTEKGKYVELRCDPISGHTALYWYRQSLGQGPEFLIYFQGTGAADDSGLPNDRFFAVRPEGSVSTLKIQRTERGDSAVYLCASSLQGGGTEAFFGQGTRLTVV.